This T cell receptor beta chain appears in the sequencing data of a study of cytomegalovirus exposure and HLA in healthy donors. Germline trimming cut 3 bases from V and 7 bases from J; bases unmatched to any gene: 8. The V gene's germline CDR1 is KGHSH and CDR2 LQKENI. The CDR3 is made up of 15 amino acids. The PCR was carried out with 60 Vbeta primers and 13 Jbeta primers. Here immunoSEQ multiplex PCR was the method, and the copy in TCRdb shows in-frame clones only, minus some. The table has around 150,000 clones, approximately 76% seen once; the top ten hold less than 2%. This receptor was taken from a man aged 35-49 years in good health and CMV-seronegative. The V gene is TRBV18, the J gene TRBJ2-7; 11 nucleotides line up with TRBD2. Source material: PBMCs. The CDR3 spells CASSPTSGTLQEQYF. The CDR3 DNA is TGTGCCAGCTCACCGACTAGCGGGACCCTTCAAGAGCAGTACTTC. Variable domain in full (rest from reference TRBV18 and TRBJ2-7): NAGVMQNPRHLVRRRGQEARLRCSPMKGHSHVYWYRQLPEEGLKFMVYLQKENIIDESGMPKERFSAEFPKEGPSILRIQQVVRGDSAAYFCASSPTSGTLQEQYFGPGTRLTVT.